This T cell receptor beta chain was captured in a study of response to subunit inactivated influenza vaccine. Study-wide findings and caveats: That few new T cells are recruited by each seasonal influenza vaccination was the authors' suggestion.

This clonotype was picked up a small number of times. Its target is not known. TCRdb re-called the RT-PCR reads with MiXCR, one entry per CDR3 protein. The sample holds 450,000 to 550,000 distinct CDR3 sequences, around 25% seen once. The clonotype was recovered from a middle-aged man who received an inactivated influenza vaccine. The sequenced sample was CD4+ T cells sorted from PBMCs, obtained less than 6 days after vaccination.

DNA for the CDR3: TGTGCCAGCAGCCGTACCGGGACAGAGAACACTGAAGCTTTCTTT. This translates into CASSRTGTENTEAFF. The chain joins TRBV4-2 to TRBJ1-1; 7 nucleotides line up with TRBD1. This CDR3 contains 15 residues. Looked up from germline, CDR1 is LGHNA and CDR2 is YNFKEQ. The trim removed 4 bases at V and 1 base at J, leaving 6 bases unmatched.